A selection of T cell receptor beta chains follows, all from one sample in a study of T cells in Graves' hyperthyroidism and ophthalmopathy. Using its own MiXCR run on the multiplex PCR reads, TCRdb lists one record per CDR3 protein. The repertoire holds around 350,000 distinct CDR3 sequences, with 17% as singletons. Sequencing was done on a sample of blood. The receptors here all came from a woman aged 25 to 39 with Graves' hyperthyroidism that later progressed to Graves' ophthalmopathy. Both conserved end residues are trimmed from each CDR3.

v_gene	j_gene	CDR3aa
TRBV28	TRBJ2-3	ASKGAFVWGKTDTQC
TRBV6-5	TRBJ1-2	ASSYTQGSYGYT
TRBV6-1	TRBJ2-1	ASSYLASGGNEQF
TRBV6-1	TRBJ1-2	ASSQLPPTYGYT
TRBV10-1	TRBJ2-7	ASSGTSVRTSSYEQY
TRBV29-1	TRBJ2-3	SVGEAGDVFYTDTQY
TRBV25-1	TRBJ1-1	ASSESGRGGTEAF
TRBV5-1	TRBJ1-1	ASSPRGSANTEAF
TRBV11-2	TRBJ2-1	ASSLEGLAVYNEQF
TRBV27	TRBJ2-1	ASTLAGTGKEQF
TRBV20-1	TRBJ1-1	SAREGRTEAF
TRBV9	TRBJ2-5	ASSPEGHETQY
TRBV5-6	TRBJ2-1	ASSFFQGGVVNEQF
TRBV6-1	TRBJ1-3	ASSAWTYSGNTIY
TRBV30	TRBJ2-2	AWSDPWGPNTGELF
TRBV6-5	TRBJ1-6	ASSYKGREFSPLH
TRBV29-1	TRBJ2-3	SYRGADTQY
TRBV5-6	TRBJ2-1	ASSLIAGSYNEQF
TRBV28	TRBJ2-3	ASTPTGSSTDTQY
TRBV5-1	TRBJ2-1	ASSFVPGSPSNEQF
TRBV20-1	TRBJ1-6	SARRDRLNNSPLH
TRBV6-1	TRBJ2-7	ASSTGVYSYEQY
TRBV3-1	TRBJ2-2	ASSQEASGELF
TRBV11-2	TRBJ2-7	ASSLAAGGYEQY
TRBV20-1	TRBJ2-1	SQRGTNYNEQF
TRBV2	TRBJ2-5	ASSEAGGGETQY
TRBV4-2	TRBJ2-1	ASSLENQPEQF
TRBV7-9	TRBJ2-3	ASSLVVNAGVFSDTQY
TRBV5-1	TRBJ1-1	ASSFKGGRRSGIRLNTEAF
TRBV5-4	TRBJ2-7	ASSSGLALSEQY
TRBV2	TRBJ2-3	ASSEPGDTQY
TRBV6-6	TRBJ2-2	ASSYSTGWDTGELF
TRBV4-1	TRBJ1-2	ASSLEAGTDGYT
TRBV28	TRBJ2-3	ASREGGADTQY
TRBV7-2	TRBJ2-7	ASSLNLMATGGKQY
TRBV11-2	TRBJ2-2	ASSLDPGEHGELF
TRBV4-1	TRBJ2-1	ASSAERRSSYNEQF
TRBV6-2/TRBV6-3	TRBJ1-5	ASSYPTGNQPQH
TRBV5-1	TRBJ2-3	ASSFSRDYQY
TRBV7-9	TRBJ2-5	ASSWAGTVQETQY
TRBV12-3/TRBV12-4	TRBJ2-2	ASSGDRGTGELF
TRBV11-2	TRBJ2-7	ASSLNGDGGAYEQY
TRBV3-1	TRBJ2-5	ASSPRIGLQY
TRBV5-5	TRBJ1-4	ASSYLGQGSEKLF
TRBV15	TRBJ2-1	ATSRDPVGLAGYNEQF
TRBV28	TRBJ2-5	ASSHTRKREEETQY
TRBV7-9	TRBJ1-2	ASSLLHRQVLYGYT
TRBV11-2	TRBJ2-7	ASSLAYHEQY
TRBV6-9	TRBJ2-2	ASSYSYFGGLLTGELF
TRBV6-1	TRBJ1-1	ASSGGHSYEAF
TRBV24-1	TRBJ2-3	ATSGLLEDTQY
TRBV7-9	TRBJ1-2	ASSLTVYGYT
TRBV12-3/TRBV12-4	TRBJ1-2	ASSLLISDSTNYGYT
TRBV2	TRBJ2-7	ARGAGLAGYEQY
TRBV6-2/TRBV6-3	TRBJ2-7	ASIRTGSGYEQY